This T cell receptor beta chain was captured by sequencing in a study of T cells in Graves' hyperthyroidism and ophthalmopathy. Study information: Peripheral blood draws took place at initial diagnosis, ahead of any treatment.

Whole-study results and caveats: The model identified upcoming ophthalmopathy a median roughly 6 months ahead of onset.

Amplified TCR beta CDR3 regions derived from RNA transcripts. Researchers ran a first-round RT-PCR on the TCR CDR3 using the HTBI primer set. TCRdb reprocessed the multiplex PCR reads via MiXCR and lists one record per CDR3 protein. The table includes approximately 380,000 distinct CDR3 sequences, roughly 18% detected once. This clonotype was picked up many times. Its antigen is undetermined. Orbital computed tomography and thyroid ultrasound, together with serum TRAb and thyroxine and clinical symptoms, were used for diagnoses. V was cut by 3 bases and J by 1 base, with 10 bases left in between. CDR1 is DFQATT, CDR2 SNEGSKA, per germline (reference sequence). This CDR3 is built from 13 residues.

The sample taken for sequencing was blood. This TCR was sampled from a man younger than 35 with Graves' ophthalmopathy. The chain has TRBV20-1 and TRBJ2-7; D remains ambiguous. CDR3 loop: CSASSPVSYEQYF. The CDR3 nucleotides are TGCAGTGCTAGTAGTCCGGTATCCTACGAGCAGTACTTC.